The subject of this entry is one T cell receptor (beta chain). Its antigen is undetermined. With baseline, cycle 4 day 1, and cycle 7 day 1 as timepoints, blood was sampled. In germline, CDR1 is SNHLY, CDR2 FYNNEI. This CDR3 is built from 15 residues. V was trimmed by 4 bases and J by 2 bases, leaving 14 bases between them. The sample is drawn from a study of OX40 agonist ivuxolimab in advanced cancers. The overall study: The mean age was around 56 years, ranging from about 20 to 90, with about 87% of participants male. Findings and caveats of the study: The antigens recognized by the expanded peripheral T cells, that is their antigen specificity, were not determined. In the 0.1-3.0 mg/kg groups, partial responders showed among the lowest expansion.

Only in-frame clones appear in the TCRdb table, and some are missing; sequencing was by immunoSEQ multiplex PCR. The sample gives approximately 76,000 clones, more than 90% of which show up once; 10% is in the top ten. The TCR was taken from an adult with an advanced solid tumor such as melanoma, head and neck, liver or kidney cancer. The specimen comprised CD4+ or CD8+ T cells sorted from blood, sampled in a trial of the OX40 agonist ivuxolimab. The chain recombines TRBV2 with TRBJ1-2; tentatively, D is TRBD1 (5 bases). The CDR3 DNA is TGTGCCAGCAGTGGTACCACAGGACCGAACTATGGCTACACCTTC. Its protein product is CASSGTTGPNYGYTF.